The rows below give T cell receptor beta chains drawn from one sample of a study of cytomegalovirus exposure and HLA in healthy donors. Sequencing was performed with immunoSEQ multiplex PCR; in TCRdb, only in-frame clones are kept and a portion is missing. The sample holds fewer than 250,000 clones; around 80% are singletons and the top ten take approximately 2%. The specimen sequenced was PBMCs. Every receptor here comes from a man aged 18 to 29 in good health and CMV-seronegative. CDR3s include the opening cysteine and the closing phenylalanine or tryptophan. The order of the fields is D gene, V gene, CDR3 length, J gene, clone size, CDR3 protein, CDR3 DNA. D genes are given only for firm matches. Size is omitted from some rows. Given values are once, few, many or a class for expanded clones.

>TRBD1|TRBV28|13|TRBJ1-4|-
CASSLGDSEKLFF
TGTGCCAGCAGTTTAGGGGACAGCGAAAAACTGTTTTTT
>TRBD1|TRBV9|16|TRBJ2-7|-
CASSSRPGTGSYEQYF
TGTGCCAGCAGCTCTCGTCCCGGGACAGGAAGCTACGAGCAGTACTTC
>-|TRBV5-4|13|TRBJ2-7|-
CASSLTGGDEQYF
TGTGCCAGCAGCTTGACCGGGGGTGACGAGCAGTACTTC
>-|TRBV6-1|15|TRBJ1-3|-
CASSQWGYSGNTIYF
TGTGCCAGCAGTCAATGGGGCTACTCTGGAAACACCATATATTTT
>TRBD2|TRBV19|14|TRBJ2-1|-
CASIATSGINEQFF
TGTGCCAGTATCGCGACTAGCGGGATCAATGAGCAGTTCTTC
>TRBD2|TRBV27|14|TRBJ2-1|-
CASSLQTGTRVPIF
TGTGCCAGCAGTCTTCAAACCGGGACTAGGGTTCCTATCTTC
>TRBD1|TRBV6-1|14|TRBJ1-4|-
CASRLTGDNEKLFF
TGTGCCAGCAGGCTGACAGGGGATAATGAAAAACTGTTTTTT
>TRBD1|TRBV5-1|15|TRBJ1-2|-
CASSTRTGDNYGYTF
TGCGCCAGCAGCACTCGGACAGGGGATAACTATGGCTACACCTTC
>TRBD2|TRBV15|18|TRBJ2-6|-
CATTPSGRAGTGANVLTF
TGTGCCACTACTCCTAGCGGGAGGGCCGGTACTGGGGCCAACGTCCTGACTTTC
>TRBD2|TRBV23-1|20|TRBJ2-2|-
CASSQWGTSGTYLKSGELFF
TGCGCCAGCAGTCAATGGGGGACTAGCGGAACATACCTTAAGTCCGGGGAGCTGTTTTTT
>TRBD1|TRBV9|14|TRBJ2-5|-
CASSVDRGHETQYF
TGTGCCAGCAGCGTCGACAGGGGGCATGAGACCCAGTACTTC
>TRBD2|TRBV2|15|TRBJ2-5|-
CASSDLGLAEETQYF
TGTGCCAGCAGCGACCTGGGACTAGCGGAAGAGACCCAGTACTTC
>-|TRBV15|16|TRBJ2-7|-
CATSREREVPPYEQYF
TGTGCCACCAGCAGAGAGAGGGAAGTCCCCCCCTACGAGCAGTACTTC
>TRBD1|TRBV6-5|14|TRBJ2-5|-
CASRLLDRGVTQYF
TGTGCCAGCAGGCTCTTGGACAGGGGAGTGACCCAGTACTTC
>TRBD1|TRBV28|15|TRBJ2-1|-
CASSSQGAIYNEQFF
TGTGCCAGCAGTTCCCAGGGGGCTATCTACAATGAGCAGTTCTTC
>TRBD2|TRBV30|14|TRBJ2-3|-
CAWSLGPTGGTQYF
TGTGCCTGGAGTTTGGGCCCCACGGGGGGTACGCAGTATTTT
>-|TRBV6-6|12|TRBJ1-4|-
CASSYSEEKLFF
TGTGCCAGCAGTTACTCGGAGGAAAAACTGTTTTTT
>-|TRBV6-1|15|TRBJ1-5|once
CASSQEPTGWQPQHF
TGTGCCAGCTCCCAGGAACCGACGGGGTGGCAGCCCCAGCATTTT
>TRBD1|TRBV7-6|14|TRBJ2-7|once
CASSFGTGVYEQYF
TGTGCCAGCAGCTTTGGGACAGGGGTCTACGAGCAGTACTTC
>TRBD1|TRBV5-6|13|TRBJ2-7|-
CASSSGDRGGQYF
TGTGCCAGCAGCTCAGGGGACAGGGGAGGGCAGTACTTC